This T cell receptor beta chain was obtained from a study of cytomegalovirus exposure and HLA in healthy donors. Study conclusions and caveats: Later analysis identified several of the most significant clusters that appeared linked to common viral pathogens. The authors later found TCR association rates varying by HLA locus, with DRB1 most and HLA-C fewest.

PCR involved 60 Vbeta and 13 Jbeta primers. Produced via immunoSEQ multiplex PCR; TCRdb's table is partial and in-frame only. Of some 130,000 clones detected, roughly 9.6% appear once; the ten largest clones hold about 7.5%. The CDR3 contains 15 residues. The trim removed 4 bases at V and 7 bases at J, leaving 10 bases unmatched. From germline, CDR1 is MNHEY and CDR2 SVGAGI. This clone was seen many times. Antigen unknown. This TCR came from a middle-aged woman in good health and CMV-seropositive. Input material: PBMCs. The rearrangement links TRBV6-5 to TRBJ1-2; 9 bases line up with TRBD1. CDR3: CASSSPRDRDRGYTF. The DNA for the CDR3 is TGTGCCAGCAGTTCGCCCCGGGACAGGGACCGTGGCTACACCTTC.